These 2 T cell receptor beta chains originate from one sample sequenced in a study of T cell responses to AZD1222 COVID-19 vaccine. The method was immunoSEQ multiplex PCR; TCRdb's version includes in-frame clones alone and lacks a portion of them. The sample comprises tens of thousands of clones, approximately 83% of which are singletons, and over 12% rests with the top ten. Sequenced here: peripheral blood, sampled on day 0 of AZD1222 vaccination. All receptors derive from an adult in good health.

The chain combines TRBV7-9 with TRBJ1-6; 9 bases agree with TRBD1. Germline CDR1 is SEHNR and CDR2 is FQNEAQ (reference sequence). The CDR3 is made up of 15 amino acids. With 5 bases clipped from V and 6 bases from J, the junction kept 5 bases outside the gene matches. The CDR3 region has the DNA TGTGCCAGCAGCCTCGGACAGGGGCCTAATTCACCCCTCCACTTT. This sequence encodes CASSLGQGPNSPLHF.

This chain connects TRBV2 to TRBJ2-2; perhaps TRBD1 as D (5 bases). The V gene lost 5 bases and the J gene lost 3 bases, with 7 bases spanning the gap. The CDR3 sequence is 13 residues long. The germline V gene has CDR1 SNHLY and CDR2 FYNNEI. The CDR3 nucleotides are TGTGCCAGCAGTCAAGGGGACACCGGGGAGCTGTTTTTT. Translating it yields CASSQGDTGELFF.